This T cell receptor beta chain was observed in a study of T cells in localized non-small cell lung cancer. The study's findings and limits: Sequence data derive from only one tumor region, so heterogeneity remains possible. Uninvolved nearby lung showed the greatest T cell clonality, exceeding that found in tumor.

The CDR3 covers 13 residues. The germline V gene encodes CDR1 MNHGY and CDR2 SAAAGT. V lost 5 bases and J 5 bases, leaving 10 bases between the germline ends. Method: immunoSEQ multiplex PCR; TCRdb's copy keeps in-frame clones and lacks some. Here the sample spans around 1,100 clones, more than 20% being singletons. Comments on this clone: Its specificity is unknown.

The V call is TRBV6-8, the J call TRBJ2-1; D remains ambiguous. The source is a male donor aged 60 or over with stage II lung adenocarcinoma. The sample in question was lung tumor tissue, obtained before any cancer treatment. As DNA, the CDR3 is TGTGCCAGCAGTGATGCCCTCCACAATGAGCAGTTCTTC. Translating gives CASSDALHNEQFF.